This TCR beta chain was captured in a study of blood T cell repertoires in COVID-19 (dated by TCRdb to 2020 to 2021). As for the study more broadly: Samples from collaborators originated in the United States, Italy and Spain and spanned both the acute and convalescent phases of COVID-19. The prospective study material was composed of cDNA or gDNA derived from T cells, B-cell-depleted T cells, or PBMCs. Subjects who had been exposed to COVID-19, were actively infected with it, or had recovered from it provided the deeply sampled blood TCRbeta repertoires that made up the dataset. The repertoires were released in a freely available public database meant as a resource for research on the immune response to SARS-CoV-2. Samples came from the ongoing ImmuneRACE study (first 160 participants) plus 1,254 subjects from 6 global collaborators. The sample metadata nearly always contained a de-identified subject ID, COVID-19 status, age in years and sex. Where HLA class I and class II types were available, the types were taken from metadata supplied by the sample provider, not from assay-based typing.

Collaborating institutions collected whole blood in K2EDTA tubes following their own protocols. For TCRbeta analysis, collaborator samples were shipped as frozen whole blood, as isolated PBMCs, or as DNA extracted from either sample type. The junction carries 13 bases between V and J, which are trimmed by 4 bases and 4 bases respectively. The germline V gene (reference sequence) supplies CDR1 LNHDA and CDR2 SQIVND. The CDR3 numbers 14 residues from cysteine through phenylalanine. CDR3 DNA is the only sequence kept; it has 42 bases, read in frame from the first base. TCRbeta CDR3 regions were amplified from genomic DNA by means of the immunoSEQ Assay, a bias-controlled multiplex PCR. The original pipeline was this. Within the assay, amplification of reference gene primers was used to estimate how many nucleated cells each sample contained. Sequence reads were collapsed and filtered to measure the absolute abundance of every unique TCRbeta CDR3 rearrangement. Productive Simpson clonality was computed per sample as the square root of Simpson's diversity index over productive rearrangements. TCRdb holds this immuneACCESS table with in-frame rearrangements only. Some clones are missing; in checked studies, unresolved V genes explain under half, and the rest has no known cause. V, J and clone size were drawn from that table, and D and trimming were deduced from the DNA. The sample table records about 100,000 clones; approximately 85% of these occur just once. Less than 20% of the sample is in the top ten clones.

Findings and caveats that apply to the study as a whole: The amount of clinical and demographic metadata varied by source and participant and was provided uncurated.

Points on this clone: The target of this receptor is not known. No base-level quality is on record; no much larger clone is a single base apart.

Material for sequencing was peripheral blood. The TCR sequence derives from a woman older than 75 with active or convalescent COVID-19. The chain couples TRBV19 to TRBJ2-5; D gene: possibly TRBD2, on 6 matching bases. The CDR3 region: CASSTTGRGETQYF. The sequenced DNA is TGTGCCAGTAGTACGACCGGGAGAGGAGAGACCCAGTACTTC.